Listed below are T cell receptor beta chains from one sample, sequenced in a study of T-cell memory formation after mild COVID-19. One entry per CDR3 protein, called by TCRdb with MiXCR from the 5' RACE reads. The table shows approximately 500,000 distinct CDR3 sequences, with roughly 25% occurring only once. Sequencing input: PBMCs or a T cell subset sorted from them (not recorded which). These receptors were obtained from an adult woman who had mild COVID-19 (a few samples of this study predate the infection). Cell type and time point are not known. CDR3s include the opening cysteine and the closing phenylalanine or tryptophan. The D gene is left open where the match is weak. Rows give clone size only sometimes, using once, few, many, or a class for an expanded clone.

TRBV25-1	NA	NA	TRBJ2-7	TGTGCCAGCAGTGAGGCTAGCGACTACGAGCAGTACTTC	CASSEASDYEQYF
TRBV5-1	NA	NA	TRBJ1-4	TGCGCCAGTGCTGGGGGGAATGAAAAACTGTTTTTT	CASAGGNEKLFF
TRBV12-3/TRBV12-4	few	NA	TRBJ2-3	TGTGCCGTGGGGGTCCCTAAAATCACAGATACGCAGTATTTT	CAVGVPKITDTQYF
TRBV20-1	NA	TRBD2	TRBJ2-2	TGCAGTGCCCCCCGACTAGCGGGGACGTCCGGGGAGCTGTTTTTT	CSAPRLAGTSGELFF
TRBV11-3	NA	NA	TRBJ2-2	TGTGCCAGCAGCTTAGTAGTGGAAAGCACCGGGGAGCTGTTTTTT	CASSLVVESTGELFF
TRBV15	NA	NA	TRBJ2-3	TGTGCCACCAGCAAGGCAGGGGCTAGCACAGATACGCAGTATTTT	CATSKAGASTDTQYF
TRBV7-8	few	NA	TRBJ2-1	TGTGCCAGCAGCTCCCCGGACAGCCACTCCTACAATGAGCAGTTCTTC	CASSSPDSHSYNEQFF
TRBV27	NA	NA	TRBJ2-3	TGTGCCAGCAATCCCAGGAAGGCAGGGGAGGCAGATACGCAGTATTTT	CASNPRKAGEADTQYF
TRBV12-3/TRBV12-4	many	NA	TRBJ2-7	TGTGCCAGCAGTAGGGGCTACGAGCAGTACTTC	CASSRGYEQYF
TRBV2	NA	NA	TRBJ2-2	TGTGCCAGCAGTGAAGCGGGAGCCGGGGAGCTGTTTTTT	CASSEAGAGELFF
TRBV15	NA	NA	TRBJ2-3	TGTGCCACCAGCAGGGATAGCACAGATACGCAGTATTTT	CATSRDSTDTQYF
TRBV24-1	few	TRBD2	TRBJ2-3	TGTGCCACCAGTGCGTATGGACTAGCGGGGGAGACCACAGATACGCAGTATTTT	CATSAYGLAGETTDTQYF
TRBV4-3	few	TRBD2	TRBJ2-2	TGCGCCAGCAGCCGCTCGACTAGCGGGAACACCGGGGAGCTGTTTTTT	CASSRSTSGNTGELFF
TRBV7-9	NA	NA	TRBJ2-2	TGTGCCAGCAGCTTAGTCCCTGACGGGTGGAACACCGGGGAGCTGTTTTTT	CASSLVPDGWNTGELFF
TRBV25-1	NA	TRBD1	TRBJ1-1	TGTGCCAGCAGTCCCCGTCGACAGGGGACGACTGAAGCTTTCTTT	CASSPRRQGTTEAFF
TRBV9	few	TRBD1	TRBJ2-1	TGTGCCAGCAGCGCGACAGGGACAATGACCTACAATGAGCAGTTCTTC	CASSATGTMTYNEQFF
TRBV12-3/TRBV12-4	many	TRBD1	TRBJ2-7	TGTGCCAGCAGCCCGAGTGGGGACAGAATTCGATCGGGCGAGCAGTACTTC	CASSPSGDRIRSGEQYF
TRBV11-1	NA	NA	TRBJ2-3	TGTGCCAGCAGCTCCTCGGGACTGATGACGGATACGCAGTATTTT	CASSSSGLMTDTQYF
TRBV4-1	NA	NA	TRBJ2-7	TGCGCCAGCAGCCAAGTTAGCGGTCTCTACGAGCAGTACTTC	CASSQVSGLYEQYF
TRBV7-9	NA	NA	TRBJ2-5	TGTGCCAGCAGCAACCCCCCGGACACCCCTCGTGCGACCCAGTACTTC	CASSNPPDTPRATQYF
TRBV12-3/TRBV12-4	NA	NA	TRBJ2-6	TGTGCCAGCAGGCGGGAAGGGGCTGGGGCCAACGTCCTGACTTTC	CASRREGAGANVLTF
TRBV7-9	NA	NA	TRBJ2-1	TGTGCCAGCAGCTTACAAAGCGTTCCGTTCTTC	CASSLQSVPFF
TRBV9	NA	NA	TRBJ2-3	TGTGCCAGCAGCAGGGTAAGGGATGGACCCACAGATACGCAGTATTTT	CASSRVRDGPTDTQYF
TRBV12-3/TRBV12-4	NA	TRBD2	TRBJ2-1	TGTGCCAGCAGTTCGTCCGGACTAGCGGGGGGGCTAAATGAGCAGTTCTTC	CASSSSGLAGGLNEQFF
TRBV5-1	NA	NA	TRBJ1-6	TGCGCCAGCAGCGGGGGGAACTCCTATAATTCACCCCTCCACTTT	CASSGGNSYNSPLHF
TRBV24-1	NA	NA	TRBJ1-1	TGTGCCACCAGTGACCCGAACACTGAAGCTTTCTTT	CATSDPNTEAFF
TRBV4-1	few	NA	TRBJ2-1	TGCGCCAGCAGCCAAAGGAAGGGCTTAAACTACAATGAGCAGTTCTTC	CASSQRKGLNYNEQFF
TRBV29-1	NA	NA	TRBJ1-1	TGCAGCCCGCGGGGCGGGTCGAACACTGAAGCTTTCTTT	CSPRGGSNTEAFF
TRBV12-3/TRBV12-4	few	NA	TRBJ1-1	TGTGCCAGCAGTCCCCAAGTATGGGCTTTCTTT	CASSPQVWAFF
TRBV7-7	few	TRBD2	TRBJ2-2	TGTGCTAGCAGCTTAGCGGGCCTGGGGCCCGGGGAGCTGTTTTTT	CASSLAGLGPGELFF
TRBV7-9	NA	NA	TRBJ1-1	TGTGCCAGCAGCTCGGAGAGGGAACTTCTCATTGCCACTGAAGCTTTCTTT	CASSSERELLIATEAFF
TRBV29-1	NA	NA	TRBJ2-7	TGCAGCGTTGACGGGACACCCTACGAGCAGTACTTC	CSVDGTPYEQYF
TRBV3-1	few	NA	TRBJ2-2	TGTGCCAGCAGCCCGGCCGGAGGGACGAACACCGGGGAGCTGTTTTTT	CASSPAGGTNTGELFF
TRBV5-1	many	NA	TRBJ1-5	TGCGCCAGCAGGGCGACTGAACAGGGAGGTCATCAGCCCCAGCATTTT	CASRATEQGGHQPQHF
TRBV7-2	NA	NA	TRBJ1-5	TGTGCCAGCAGCACCGGACAGCCTAATCAGCCCCAGCATTTT	CASSTGQPNQPQHF
TRBV12-3/TRBV12-4	NA	TRBD2	TRBJ2-3	TGTGCCAGCAGTTTCTTGCGGGAGACAGATACGCAGTATTTT	CASSFLRETDTQYF
TRBV30	NA	NA	TRBJ2-5	TGTGCCTGGAACCCATCGGGAGAGACCCAGTACTTC	CAWNPSGETQYF
TRBV20-1	few	TRBD1	TRBJ2-7	TGCAGTGCGTCCGGGACAGGGGTCTACGAGCAGTACTTC	CSASGTGVYEQYF
TRBV20-1	NA	NA	TRBJ2-1	TGCAGTGCTAGTGAGGACATCTACAATGAGCAGTTCTTC	CSASEDIYNEQFF
TRBV7-2	few	TRBD2	TRBJ2-4	TGTGCCAGCAGCTTCGGAGCGGGAGGGGGCATTCAGTACTTC	CASSFGAGGGIQYF
TRBV29-1	NA	NA	TRBJ2-7	TGCAGCGTTTCCAAAGGGAGCTCCTACGAGCAGTACTTC	CSVSKGSSYEQYF
TRBV6-5	many	TRBD1	TRBJ2-7	TGTGCCAGCAGAACCGGGACAGGGGACTACGAGCAGTACTTC	CASRTGTGDYEQYF
TRBV7-9	few	TRBD1	TRBJ2-7	TGTGCCAGCAGCTCTAGGACAGGGTACGAGCAGTACTTC	CASSSRTGYEQYF